These 10 T cell receptor beta chains were sequenced from one sample in a study of cytomegalovirus exposure and HLA in healthy donors (TCRdb year 2017). The library was produced with the immunoSEQ multiplex PCR assay. For the multiplex PCR, a mixture combining 60 forward primers for TCR Vbeta segments and 13 reverse primers for TCR Jbeta segments was used. Imported from immuneACCESS, the table was reduced by TCRdb to in-frame sequences with V and J called. These copies leave out some clones; in studies compared against another copy, an unresolved V gene accounts for under half, and the cause of the remainder is not known. The table for this sample lists fewer than 200,000 clones; about 83% of them were counted only once. Of the sample, 1.5% to 2% is held by the ten largest clones. Sequencing was done on a sample of PBMCs. These receptors were collected from a man in his forties in good health and CMV-seropositive.

The J gene is TRBJ1-2, the V gene TRBV21-1. TRBV21-1 is reported as a pseudogene. CDR3 length: 13 amino acids. CDR3 protein: CASPGGYNYGYTF. CDR3 coding DNA: TGTGCCAGCCCGGGGGGGTACAACTATGGCTACACCTTC.

V and J are TRBV15 and TRBJ1-2; tentatively, D is TRBD1 (6 bases). CDR1 LNHNV and CDR2 YYDKDF come from the germline V gene (reference sequence). This CDR3 has 14 amino acids. V dropped 0 bases and J dropped 4 bases, with 9 bases sitting between them. The CDR3 sequence: CATSRDRTAYGYTF. For the CDR3, the DNA is TGTGCCACCAGCAGAGATAGGACAGCCTATGGCTACACCTTC.

As to this clone: The junction departs from the called germline gene at one end, perhaps through a read error. The CDR3 spells CASSLGTSLPIF. The CDR3 coding sequence is TGTGCCAGCAGCTTGGGGACTAGTCTGCCGATCTTC. The chain is built from TRBV5-6 and TRBJ2-1; 7 bases map to TRBD2. This CDR3 is 12 amino acids long. CDR1 and CDR2 from the germline V gene are SGHDT and YYEEEE. Together with reference TRBV5-6 and TRBJ2-1, the CDR3 gives the full variable domain: DAGVTQSPTHLIKTRGQQVTLRCSPKSGHDTVSWYQQALGQGPQFIFQYYEEEERQRGNFPDRFSGHQFPNYSSELNVNALLLGDSALYLCASSLGTSLPIFGPGTRLTVL.

The V call is TRBV9, the J call TRBJ1-1, with D perhaps matching TRBD1 (5 bases). V was clipped by 2 bases and J by 3 bases, with 17 bases between them. Germline V lookup: CDR1 SGDLS, CDR2 YYNGEE. There are 16 residues in the CDR3. The CDR3 DNA is TGTGCCAGCAGCGTGTTCCCCCAGCCGGGGGACACTGAAGCTTTCTTT. This sequence encodes CASSVFPQPGDTEAFF.

The chain uses TRBV5-1 and TRBJ2-7; 7 bases agree with TRBD1. This CDR3 is 14 amino acids long. V gave up 4 bases and J gave up 3 bases; unmatched junction bases: 7. Germline V gene sequence: CDR1 SGHRS, CDR2 YFSETQ. DNA of the CDR3: TGCGCCAGCAGCCTCGGGACAGATGGCTACGAGCAGTACTTC. Translation gives CASSLGTDGYEQYF.

V is TRBV29-1 and J is TRBJ1-2; tentatively, D is TRBD1 (5 bases). Germline values: CDR1 SQVTM, CDR2 ANQGSEA. This CDR3 is built from 12 residues. V was shortened by 4 bases and J by 4 bases, with 10 bases between the two germline ends. The CDR3 sequence: CSVGQLSYGYTF. The CDR3 DNA follows: TGCAGCGTTGGACAGCTAAGCTATGGCTACACCTTC.

This CDR3 reads CASEATGVFNEQFF. In nucleotides, the CDR3 is TGTGCCAGCGAAGCTACAGGGGTGTTCAATGAGCAGTTCTTC. V gene TRBV19 combines with J gene TRBJ2-1; 7 positions agree with TRBD1. Germline V CDR1 and CDR2: LNHDA, SQIVND (reference sequence). V was pared by 9 bases and J by 6 bases, with 11 bases of the junction left unmatched. This CDR3 region has 14 residues.

The rearrangement uses TRBV10-3 and TRBJ2-2; 9 nucleotides line up with TRBD1. V was clipped by 8 bases and J by 3 bases; unmatched bases: 13. The germline V gene encodes CDR1 ENHRY and CDR2 SYGVKD. This CDR3 is 17 amino acids long. The CDR3 is CAIGASGTGPYTGELFF. DNA of the CDR3: TGTGCCATCGGAGCCTCCGGGACAGGGCCTTACACCGGGGAGCTGTTTTTT.

V is TRBV5-4 and J is TRBJ2-7, with 7 bases fitting TRBD2. The junction had 4 bases not matched to a gene; V was cut back by 0 bases and J by 4 bases. Per the germline V gene, CDR1 is SGHNT and CDR2 is YYREEE (reference sequence). The CDR3 totals 14 residues. CDR3 coding DNA: TGTGCCAGCAGCTTGGCCTCTAGCGGTTACGAGCAGTACTTC. It yields the protein CASSLASSGYEQYF.

The chain joins TRBV5-1 to TRBJ1-6; D gene ambiguous. Germline V gene sequence: CDR1 SGHRS, CDR2 YFSETQ. This CDR3 region has 15 residues. The V and J ends lost 2 bases and 7 bases respectively, with 13 bases between them. The CDR3 reads CASSLNTGINSPLHF. Written as DNA, the CDR3 is TGCGCCAGCAGCTTAAACACCGGGATCAATTCACCCCTCCACTTT.